The present T cell receptor (beta chain) was sequenced within a study of Tregs in tolerant kidney transplant recipients. This clone was counted once. Its specificity is not known. V lost 0 bases, J lost 8 bases, and 9 bases stayed unmatched. The CDR3 is 16 amino acids. Germline CDR1 MGHRA, CDR2 YSYEKL. Sequencing used immunoSEQ multiplex PCR; TCRdb keeps in-frame clones, though not all of them. The data hold 92,000 or so clones, with more than 90% observed a single time. Unstimulated Tregs (CD4+CD25+CD127-) and CD4+CD25- non-Tregs were sorted from PBMCs. Notes on the study in general: Activated donor B cell expansion appeared to reveal the most relevant donor-specific TCRbeta repertoire.

The sample was CD8+ T cells from blood. The rearrangement uses TRBV4-1 and TRBJ2-3; 9 bases fit TRBD2. The source is a human donor in good health. In DNA, the CDR3 is TGCGCCAGCAGCCAAGATAGTGCGGGGGGGCTACGTACGCAGTATTTT. As protein: CASSQDSAGGLRTQYF.